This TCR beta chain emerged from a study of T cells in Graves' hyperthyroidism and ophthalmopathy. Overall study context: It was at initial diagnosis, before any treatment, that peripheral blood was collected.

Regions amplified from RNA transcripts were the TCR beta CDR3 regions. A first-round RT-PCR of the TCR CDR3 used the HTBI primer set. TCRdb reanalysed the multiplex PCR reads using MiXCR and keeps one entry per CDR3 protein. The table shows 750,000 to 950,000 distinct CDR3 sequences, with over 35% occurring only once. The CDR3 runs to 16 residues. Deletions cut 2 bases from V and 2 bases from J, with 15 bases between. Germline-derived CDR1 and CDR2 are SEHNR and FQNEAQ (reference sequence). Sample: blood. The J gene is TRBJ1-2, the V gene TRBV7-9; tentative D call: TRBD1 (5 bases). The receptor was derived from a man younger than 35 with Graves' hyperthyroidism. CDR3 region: CASSLNYRTLNYGYTF. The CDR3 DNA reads TGTGCCAGCAGCTTAAATTACAGGACACTAAACTATGGCTACACCTTC.